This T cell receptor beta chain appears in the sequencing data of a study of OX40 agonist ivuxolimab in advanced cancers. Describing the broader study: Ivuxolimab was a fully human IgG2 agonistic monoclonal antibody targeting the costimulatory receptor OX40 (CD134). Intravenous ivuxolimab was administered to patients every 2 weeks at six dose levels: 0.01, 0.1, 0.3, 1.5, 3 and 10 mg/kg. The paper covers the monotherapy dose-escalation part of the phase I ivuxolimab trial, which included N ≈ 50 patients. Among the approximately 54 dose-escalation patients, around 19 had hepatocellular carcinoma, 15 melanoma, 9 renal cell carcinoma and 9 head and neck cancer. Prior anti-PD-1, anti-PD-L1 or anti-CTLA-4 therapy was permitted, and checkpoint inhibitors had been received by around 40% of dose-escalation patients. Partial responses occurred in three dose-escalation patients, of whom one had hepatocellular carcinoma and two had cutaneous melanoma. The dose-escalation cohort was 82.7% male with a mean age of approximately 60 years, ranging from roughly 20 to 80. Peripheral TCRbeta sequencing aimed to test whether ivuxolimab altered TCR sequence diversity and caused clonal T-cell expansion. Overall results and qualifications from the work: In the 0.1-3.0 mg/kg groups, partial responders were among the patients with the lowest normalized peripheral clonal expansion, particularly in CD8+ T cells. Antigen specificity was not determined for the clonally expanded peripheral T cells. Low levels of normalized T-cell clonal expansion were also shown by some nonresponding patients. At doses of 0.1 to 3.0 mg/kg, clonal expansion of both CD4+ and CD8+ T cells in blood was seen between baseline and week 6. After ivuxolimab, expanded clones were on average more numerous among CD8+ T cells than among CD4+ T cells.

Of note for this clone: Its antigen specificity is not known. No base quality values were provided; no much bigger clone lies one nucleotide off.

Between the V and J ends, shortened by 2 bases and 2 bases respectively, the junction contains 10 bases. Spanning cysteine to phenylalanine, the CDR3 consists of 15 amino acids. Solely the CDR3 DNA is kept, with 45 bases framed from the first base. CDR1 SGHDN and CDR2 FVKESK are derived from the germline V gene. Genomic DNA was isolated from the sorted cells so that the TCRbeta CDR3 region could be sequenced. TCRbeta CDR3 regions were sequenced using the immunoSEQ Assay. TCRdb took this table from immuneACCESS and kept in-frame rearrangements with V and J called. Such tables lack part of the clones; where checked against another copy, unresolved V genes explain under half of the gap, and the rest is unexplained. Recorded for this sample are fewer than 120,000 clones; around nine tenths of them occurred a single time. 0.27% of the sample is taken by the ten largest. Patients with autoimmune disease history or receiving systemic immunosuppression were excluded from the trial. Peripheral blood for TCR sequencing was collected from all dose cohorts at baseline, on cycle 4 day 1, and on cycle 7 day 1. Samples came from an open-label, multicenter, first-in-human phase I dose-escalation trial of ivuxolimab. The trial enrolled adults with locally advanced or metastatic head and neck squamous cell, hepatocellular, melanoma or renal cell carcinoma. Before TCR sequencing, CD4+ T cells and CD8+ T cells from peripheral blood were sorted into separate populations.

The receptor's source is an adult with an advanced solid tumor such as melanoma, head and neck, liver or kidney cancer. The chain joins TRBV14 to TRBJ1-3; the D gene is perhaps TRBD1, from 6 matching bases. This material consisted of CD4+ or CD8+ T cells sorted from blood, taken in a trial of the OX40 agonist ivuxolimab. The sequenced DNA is TGTGCCAGCAGCCAATTAACAGGGACTGGAAACACCATATATTTT. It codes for CASSQLTGTGNTIYF.